Listed here is a single TCR beta chain. The target antigen is unknown. The CDR3 runs to 13 residues. These data come from a study of CXCR3-negative and CXCR3-positive naive CD8 T cells. Regarding the study as a whole: A higher hydrophobicity marked the TRB CDR3s of CXCR3-positive naive cells versus CXCR3-negative naive cells. Comparably high diversity was seen in both naive subsets, and much lower diversity in memory CD8+ cells.

UMI labels and 5' RACE were used to prepare the TRB cDNA libraries. Following a re-call of the 5' RACE reads, TCRdb has one entry per CDR3 protein and lacks DNA. This sample's table has some 150,000 distinct CDR3 sequences. The receptor comes from a human donor in good health. Some clones in this sample may be carry-over from other donors' samples. Sample: naive CXCR3+ CD8+ T cells from blood. Subset: CD45RO-CCR7+CD27+CD95- naive CD8+ T cells expressing CXCR3 (TNR3+). The chain links TRBV12-3 or TRBV12-4 to TRBJ2-1. The CDR3 reads CASSLRVVGEQFF.